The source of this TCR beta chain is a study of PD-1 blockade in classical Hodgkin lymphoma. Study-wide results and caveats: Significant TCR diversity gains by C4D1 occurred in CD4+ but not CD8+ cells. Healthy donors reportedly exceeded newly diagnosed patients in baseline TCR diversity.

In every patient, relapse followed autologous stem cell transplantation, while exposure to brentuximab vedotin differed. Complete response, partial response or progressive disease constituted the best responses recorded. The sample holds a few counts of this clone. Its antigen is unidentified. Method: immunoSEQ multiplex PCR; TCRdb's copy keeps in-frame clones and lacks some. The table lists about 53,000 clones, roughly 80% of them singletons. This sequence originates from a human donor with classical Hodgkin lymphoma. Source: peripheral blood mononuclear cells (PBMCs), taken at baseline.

The CDR3 protein is CASSPYGTGDYGYTF. The CDR3 nucleotides read TGTGCCAGCTCACCTTATGGGACAGGGGACTATGGCTACACCTTC. The V call is TRBV18, the J call TRBJ1-2, with 10 positions matching TRBD1. The CDR3 covers 15 residues. Unmatched junction bases numbered 4, after V lost 3 bases and J lost 3 bases. Germline-derived CDR1 and CDR2 are KGHSH and LQKENI.